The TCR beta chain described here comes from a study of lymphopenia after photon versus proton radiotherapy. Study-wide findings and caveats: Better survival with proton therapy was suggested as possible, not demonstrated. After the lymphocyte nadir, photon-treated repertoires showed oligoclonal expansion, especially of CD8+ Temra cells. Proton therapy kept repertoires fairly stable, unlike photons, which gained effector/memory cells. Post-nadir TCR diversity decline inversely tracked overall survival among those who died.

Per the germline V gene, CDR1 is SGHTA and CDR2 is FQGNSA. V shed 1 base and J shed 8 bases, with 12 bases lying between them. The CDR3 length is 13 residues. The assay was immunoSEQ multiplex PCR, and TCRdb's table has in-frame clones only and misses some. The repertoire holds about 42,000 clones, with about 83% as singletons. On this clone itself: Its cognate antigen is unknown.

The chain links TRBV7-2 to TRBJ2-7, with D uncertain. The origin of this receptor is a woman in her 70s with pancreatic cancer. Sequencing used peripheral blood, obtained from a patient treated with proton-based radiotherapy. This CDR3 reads CASSLDFVGKQYF. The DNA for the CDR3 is TGTGCCAGCAGCTTAGATTTTGTGGGGAAGCAGTACTTC. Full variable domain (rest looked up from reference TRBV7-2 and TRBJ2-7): GAGVSQSPSNKVTEKGKDVELRCDPISGHTALYWYRQSLGQGLEFLIYFQGNSAPDKSGLPSDRFSAERTGGSVSTLTIQRTQQEDSAVYLCASSLDFVGKQYFGPGTRLTVT.